The next 23 T cell receptor beta chains were all read from a single sample in a study of tumor-infiltrating lymphocytes in primary liver carcinoma. Germline DNA was also extracted, with blood RNA taken from unsorted whole blood. The authors made TCR beta cDNA from around 500 ng total RNA with a constant-region primer. Investigators got TCR beta libraries out of three nested multiplex PCR rounds, done with slightly modified ARM-PCR. Two initial PCR rounds of approximately 10 cycles each paired TRBV1-TRBV30 forward primers with a C-beta reverse primer. TCRdb analysed the multiplex PCR reads with MiXCR anew, one entry per CDR3 protein. Among 330,000 or so distinct CDR3 sequences listed, around three fifths were seen once. Sequencing was done on a sample of peripheral blood. These receptors all come from a man aged 35 to 55 with primary liver carcinoma and hepatitis B virus infection.

J is TRBJ2-7 and V is TRBV11-2; D gene unclear. The CDR3 runs 16 residues. Trimming took off 5 bases at V and 1 base at J, with 18 bases between the two ends. Looked up from germline, CDR1 is SGHAT and CDR2 is FQNNGV. In nucleotides, the CDR3 is TGTGCCAGCAGCCCTAAATGGACCTTTGGTTCCTACGAGCAGTACTTC. It codes for CASSPKWTFGSYEQYF.

With regard to this clonotype: Just one base apart from a much larger clone, this may be a read error. The chain is built from TRBV29-1 and TRBJ1-2; possibly TRBD1 for D (5 bases). The CDR3 consists of 12 residues. CDR1 and CDR2 (germline): SQVTM, ANQGSEA. The germline V and J ends were trimmed by 6 bases and 4 bases, with 12 bases remaining between them. DNA for the CDR3: TGCAGCGTGGACATCGACGGCTATGGCTACACCTTC. It is translated as CSVDIDGYGYTF.

This clonotype was recorded many times. The chain links TRBV6-5 to TRBJ1-5; D unresolved. Trimming cost V 4 bases and J 4 bases, with 11 bases left between them. Per germline, CDR1 MNHEY and CDR2 SVGAGI. The CDR3 loop spans 14 amino acids. CDR3 sequence: CASSSLVTNQPQHF. CDR3 nucleotides: TGTGCCAGCAGTTCCCTGGTAACGAATCAGCCCCAGCATTTT.

A word on this clonotype: A read error may explain this, as a much larger clone is one base away. V is TRBV12-3 or TRBV12-4 and J is TRBJ2-1; D call uncertain. The CDR3 spans 14 residues. V was cut by 3 bases and J by 4 bases, with 10 bases left in between. DNA of the CDR3: TGTGCCAGCAGTTTCGATCGCTGTTACAATGAGCAGTTCTTC. Residues: CASSFDRCYNEQFF.

As regards this clonotype: Possible read error: a much larger clone is one base away. V and J are TRBV10-3 and TRBJ2-3; D possibly uses TRBD1 or TRBD2 (5 bases each). Germline-derived CDR1 and CDR2 are ENHRY and SYGVKD. The CDR3 length is 14 residues. CDR3 nucleotide sequence: TGTGTCATCAGTGTTCAGAGGGACGCAGATACGCAGTATTTT. It specifies CVISVQRDADTQYF.

The V call is TRBV24-1, the J call TRBJ1-5; D possibly corresponds to TRBD1 (5 bases). The V end was cut by 6 bases, the J end by 4 bases, with 9 bases between. The CDR3 totals 13 residues. Germline lookup yields CDR1 KGHDR and CDR2 SFDVKD. CDR3 nucleotides: TGTGCCACCAGTCCTCCAGGGAATCAGCCCCAGCATTTT. Protein sequence: CATSPPGNQPQHF.

This clonotype appeared a few times. The rearrangement links TRBV6-1 to TRBJ2-7, with 9 bases lining up with TRBD1. CDR1 MNHNS and CDR2 SASEGT come from the germline V gene. The CDR3 is 13 amino acids. V trimming: 8 bases; J trimming: 6 bases; junction bases outside the gene matches: 8. CDR3 in amino acids: CASDGTGYSEQYF. The DNA for the CDR3 is TGTGCCAGCGACGGGACAGGGTATAGCGAGCAGTACTTC.

A note on this clonotype: Since a much larger clone is just one base distant, this may be a read error. J is TRBJ2-7 and V is TRBV7-9; D perhaps matches TRBD1 (9 bases). This CDR3 spans 18 amino acids. V lost 5 bases and J 2 bases, leaving 25 bases between the germline ends. Per the germline V gene, CDR1 is SEHNR and CDR2 is FQNEAQ (reference sequence). In DNA form, the CDR3 reads TGTGCCAGCAGCCGTAGCGGGACAGGGTCGGCCGCCGCCTACGAGCAGTACTTC. Translating gives CASSRSGTGSAAAYEQYF.

To note about this clonotype: One base away lies a much larger clone, so this may be a sequencing read error. The genes are TRBV4-2 and TRBJ2-7; no firm D call. Germline assignment: CDR1 LGHNA and CDR2 YNFKEQ. The CDR3 loop spans 15 amino acids. CDR3 region: CTSSLSSTGSYEQYF. The CDR3 DNA reads as TGTACCAGCAGCCTTTCGTCGACGGGCTCCTACGAGCAGTACTTC.

As regards this clonotype: A much larger clone lies a single base off, so this may be a read error. The genes are TRBV12-3 or TRBV12-4 and TRBJ2-7, with D maybe TRBD2 (6 bases). V dropped 5 bases and J dropped 4 bases, with 30 bases sitting between them. The CDR3 totals 19 residues. The CDR3 DNA is TGTGCCAGCAGTCAACCCTCCACTACTGGCGGGAAGCCTCAGTACGAGCAGTACTTC. The encoded protein is CASSQPSTTGGKPQYEQYF.

This clonotype came up many times. The gene calls are TRBV6-2 or TRBV6-3 and TRBJ2-5; TRBD1 matches at 8 bases. The CDR3 contains 13 residues. The germline V gene encodes CDR1 MNHEY and CDR2 SVGEGT. V was clipped by 4 bases and J by 5 bases; unmatched bases: 3. CDR3 sequence (DNA): TGTGCCAGCAGTTCCAGGGGGCAGGAGACCCAGTACTTC. Protein: CASSSRGQETQYF.

This clonotype has just a few counts. The V call is TRBV30, the J call TRBJ1-1; tentatively, D is TRBD1 (5 bases). Germline V gene data show CDR1 as GTSNPN and CDR2 as SVGIG (reference sequence). The V end was cut by 0 bases, the J end by 1 base, with 9 bases between. This CDR3 comprises 14 residues. CDR3 nucleotide sequence: TGTGCCTGGAGTGTAAGACAGAGGAACACTGAAGCTTTCTTT. As protein: CAWSVRQRNTEAFF.

This clonotype was counted between two and nine times. This chain uses TRBV6-1 with TRBJ2-1, with 9 bases fitting TRBD2. The CDR3 spans 15 residues. With 6 bases clipped from V and 5 bases from J, the junction kept 8 bases outside the gene matches. Germline assignment: CDR1 MNHNS and CDR2 SASEGT. The CDR3 region has the DNA TGTGCCAGCAGCCTCGTAGCGGGAGAGAACAATGAGCAGTTCTTC. It yields the protein CASSLVAGENNEQFF.

With respect to this clonotype: A much larger clone lies one base from this, so it may be a read error. The gene calls are TRBV6-2 or TRBV6-3 and TRBJ2-7; no firm D call. Germline CDR1 and CDR2: MNHEY and SVGEGT. Trimming stripped 5 bases from V and 6 bases from J, with 20 bases between. The CDR3 sequence is 15 residues long. The CDR3: CASSTTTRSRSEQYF. DNA of the CDR3: TGTGCCAGCAGTACCACGACAAGATCACGATCCGAGCAGTACTTC.

This clonotype was seen ten or more times. V is TRBV7-9 and J is TRBJ2-1; perhaps TRBD1 as D (6 bases). The CDR3 is made up of 17 amino acids. The V and J ends lost 2 bases and 7 bases respectively, with 21 bases between them. The germline V gene has CDR1 SEHNR and CDR2 FQNEAQ (reference sequence). CDR3 sequence (DNA): TGTGCCAGCAGCTTACCATATCAGGGGCCTAAAACAAATGAGCAGTTCTTC. Amino acids: CASSLPYQGPKTNEQFF.

The chain carries TRBV28 and TRBJ2-1, with D possibly being TRBD2 (5 bases). In germline, CDR1 is MDHEN, CDR2 SYDVKM. The CDR3 has 15 amino acids. The V end lost 6 bases, the J end lost 6 bases, and 18 bases lay between the germline ends. CDR3: CASSPAARGSNEQFF. The CDR3 nucleotides read TGTGCCAGCAGCCCCGCTGCCCGAGGGTCCAATGAGCAGTTCTTC.

This clonotype was recorded many times. The chain links TRBV4-2 to TRBJ1-2, with no clear D. V was shortened by 2 bases and J by 1 base, with 11 bases between the two germline ends. The V gene's germline CDR1 is LGHNA and CDR2 YNFKEQ. This CDR3 comprises 15 residues. The CDR3 reads CASSQLQGDNYGYTF. The CDR3 nucleotides read TGTGCCAGCAGCCAACTTCAAGGAGATAACTATGGCTACACCTTC.

This clonotype has only a few counts. The J gene is TRBJ2-3, the V gene TRBV12-3 or TRBV12-4, with 7 bases identical to TRBD1. The trim removed 5 bases at V and 5 bases at J, leaving 16 bases unmatched. The CDR3 has 17 residues. CDR3 DNA: TGTGCCAGCAGTATATATGGGACCGGGGCAGGGGGAGATACGCAGTATTTT. It yields the protein CASSIYGTGAGGDTQYF.

This clonotype was counted ten times or more. V is TRBV6-5 and J is TRBJ2-5, with D maybe TRBD2 (6 bases). Germline CDR1 and CDR2: MNHEY and SVGAGI. V lost 4 bases and J 1 base, leaving 10 bases between the germline ends. This CDR3 comprises 14 residues. CDR3 region: CASSSTAGQETQYF. CDR3 nucleotide sequence: TGTGCCAGCAGTTCTACAGCGGGCCAAGAGACCCAGTACTTC.

This clonotype came up many times. In DNA, the CDR3 is TGTGCCAGCAGCACCGGGACAGGGGGCTTCGGGGAGCTGTTTTTT. Amino acids: CASSTGTGGFGELFF. The chain uses TRBV6-1 and TRBJ2-2; 12 bases map to TRBD1. Germline CDR1 reads MNHNS; CDR2 reads SASEGT. V dropped 6 bases and J dropped 7; count of bases not matched to a gene: 6. The CDR3 consists of 15 residues.

This clonotype was recorded at least ten times. The V and J genes are TRBV6-5 and TRBJ2-6; D is possibly TRBD2 (6 bases). CDR1 and CDR2 (germline): MNHEY, SVGAGI. V lost 5 bases to trimming and J lost 4 bases, with 15 bases between them. The CDR3 has 16 amino acids. Here the CDR3 reads CASSPTAGVGANVLTF. CDR3 DNA: TGTGCCAGCAGTCCGACAGCGGGCGTGGGGGCCAACGTCCTGACTTTC.

The table lists this clonotype with many counts. The chain couples TRBV11-2 to TRBJ2-3; D gene ambiguous. CDR3 size: 14 residues. The germline gives CDR1 SGHAT, CDR2 FQNNGV. The germline V and J ends were trimmed by 1 base and 4 bases, with 9 bases remaining between them. The CDR3, as DNA: TGTGCCAGCAGCTTAGGGCTGTCACCAGATACGCAGTATTTT. Its translation is CASSLGLSPDTQYF.

In regard to this clonotype: A junction end diverges from the germline sequence, so it may reflect a read error. The chain is built from TRBV4-1 and TRBJ1-5, with no clear D. The CDR3 loop spans 14 amino acids. Looked up from germline, CDR1 is MGHRA and CDR2 is YSYEKL. Here the CDR3 DNA reads TGCGCCTGCAGTCAACACAACGCGCCCGTGGCCCAGCATTTT. Protein: CACSQHNAPVAQHF.